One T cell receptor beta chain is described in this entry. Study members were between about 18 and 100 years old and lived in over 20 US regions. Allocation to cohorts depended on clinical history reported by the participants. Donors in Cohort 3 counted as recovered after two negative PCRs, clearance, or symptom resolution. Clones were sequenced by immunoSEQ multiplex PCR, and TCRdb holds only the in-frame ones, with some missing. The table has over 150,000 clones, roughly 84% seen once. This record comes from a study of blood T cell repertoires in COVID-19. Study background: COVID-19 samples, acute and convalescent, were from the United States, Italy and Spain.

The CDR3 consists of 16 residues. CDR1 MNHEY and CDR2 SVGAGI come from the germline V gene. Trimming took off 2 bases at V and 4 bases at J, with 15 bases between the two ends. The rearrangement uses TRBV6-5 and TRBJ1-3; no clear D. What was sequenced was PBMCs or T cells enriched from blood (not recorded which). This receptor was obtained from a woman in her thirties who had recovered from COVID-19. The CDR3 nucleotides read TGTGCCAGCAGTTACACTCAGGTTATGTTGGGAAACACCATATATTTT. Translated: CASSYTQVMLGNTIYF.